These 7 T cell receptor beta chains were all obtained from the same sample, sequenced in a study of OX40 agonist ivuxolimab in advanced cancers. Clones were sequenced by immunoSEQ multiplex PCR, and TCRdb holds only the in-frame ones, with some missing. The sample records around 36,000 clones, roughly four fifths being singletons. Sequencing used CD4+ or CD8+ T cells sorted from blood, obtained in a trial of the OX40 agonist ivuxolimab. The receptors were sampled from an adult with an advanced solid tumor such as melanoma, head and neck, liver or kidney cancer.

The V gene is TRBV4-3, the J gene TRBJ1-1; 8 bases line up with TRBD1. The CDR3 consists of 16 residues. With V trimmed by 0 bases and J by 1 base, 4 bases remained unmatched. Germline loops: CDR1 LGHNA, CDR2 YSLEER. This CDR3 is CASSQDLTGGNTEAFF. CDR3 in DNA: TGCGCCAGCAGCCAAGATCTTACAGGGGGGAACACTGAAGCTTTCTTT.

The chain links TRBV6-4 to TRBJ2-1; 8 bases are shared with TRBD2. Trimming removed 3 bases from V and 9 bases from J; junction bases left unmatched: 7. Germline CDR1 reads MRHNA; CDR2 reads SNTAGT. There are 14 residues in the CDR3. Here the CDR3 reads CASSEGSGAPEQFF. The DNA for the CDR3 is TGTGCCAGCAGTGAGGGTAGCGGGGCCCCTGAGCAGTTCTTC.

The CDR3: CASSIWGGTEAFF. The CDR3 DNA sequence: TGTGCCAGTAGTATATGGGGGGGCACTGAAGCTTTCTTT. The chain couples TRBV19 to TRBJ1-1, with D possibly being TRBD1 (5 bases). CDR1 and CDR2 (germline): LNHDA, SQIVND (reference sequence). This CDR3 is 13 amino acids long. V lost 2 bases to trimming and J lost 4 bases, with 8 bases between them.

The rearrangement links TRBV4-1 to TRBJ2-5, with 10 nucleotides matching TRBD2. CDR1 and CDR2 from the germline V gene are MGHRA and YSYEKL. The J segment lost 0 bases and the V segment lost 5 bases, leaving 3 bases of the junction unmatched. This CDR3 comprises 15 residues. The CDR3 loop reads CASSKTSGYQETQYF. DNA of the CDR3: TGCGCCAGCAGCAAGACTAGCGGGTACCAAGAGACCCAGTACTTC.

The chain is built from TRBV7-6 and TRBJ1-5; D unresolved. V was trimmed by 0 bases and J by 1 base, leaving 7 bases between them. Germline assignment: CDR1 SGHVS and CDR2 FNYEAQ. The CDR3 runs 15 residues. The CDR3 DNA sequence: TGTGCCAGCAGCTTAGCCTGGGGAAGCAATCAGCCCCAGCATTTT. This encodes CASSLAWGSNQPQHF.

This chain uses TRBV9 with TRBJ2-1, with 8 bases that match TRBD1. After removal of 0 bases from V and 1 base from J, the junction contained 0 bases not matched to a gene. The V gene's germline CDR1 is SGDLS and CDR2 YYNGEE. The CDR3 is 15 residues long. The DNA for the CDR3 is TGTGCCAGCAGCGTAGGGACAGGGTCCTACAATGAGCAGTTCTTC. Amino acids: CASSVGTGSYNEQFF.

This clone has a handful of counts. The chain is built from TRBV6-4 and TRBJ2-3; 7 bases agree with TRBD2. Germline V CDR1 and CDR2: MRHNA, SNTAGT. V was pared by 5 bases and J by 1 base, with 3 bases of the junction left unmatched. CDR3 size: 14 residues. The CDR3 loop is CASSKRGGTDTQYF. DNA for the CDR3: TGTGCCAGCAGTAAGCGGGGAGGCACAGATACGCAGTATTTT.